One T cell receptor (beta chain) is described in this entry. This entry belongs to a study of OX40 agonist ivuxolimab in advanced cancers. Assay used: immunoSEQ multiplex PCR; TCRdb lists only in-frame clones, some missing. The table includes about 15,000 clones, 80% to 95% detected once. In germline, CDR1 is MDHEN, CDR2 SYDVKM. V was clipped by 2 bases and J by 6 bases, with 10 bases between them. CDR3 length: 13 residues. This receptor was taken from an adult with an advanced solid tumor such as melanoma, head and neck, liver or kidney cancer. This sample comprised CD4+ or CD8+ T cells sorted from blood, obtained in a trial of the OX40 agonist ivuxolimab. This chain connects TRBV28 to TRBJ1-1; D is undetermined. Here the CDR3 reads CASSLGVGPEAFF. The CDR3 coding sequence is TGTGCCAGCAGTTTAGGCGTAGGCCCTGAAGCTTTCTTT. The full variable domain, its missing parts supplied by reference TRBV28 and TRBJ1-1, is DVKVTQSSRYLVKRTGEKVFLECVQDMDHENMFWYRQDPGLGLRLIYFSYDVKMKEKGDIPEGYSVSREKKERFSLILESASTNQTSMYLCASSLGVGPEAFFGQGTRLTVV.